These 29 T cell receptor beta chains came from one sample sequenced in a study of blood T cell repertoires in COVID-19. Assay used: immunoSEQ multiplex PCR; TCRdb lists only in-frame clones, some missing. Found here are roughly 150,000 clones, roughly 90% of them singletons; the top ten hold roughly 2.8%. Sequenced material: peripheral blood. Receptors originate from a man aged 55 to 70 with acute or convalescent COVID-19.

The chain uses TRBV29-1 and TRBJ2-7; D is unresolved. The CDR3 length is 11 residues. With 1 base removed from V and 4 bases from J, the gap between germline ends came to 5 bases. Germline CDR1 and CDR2: SQVTM and ANQGSEA. The CDR3 protein is CSVEAGYEQYF. The CDR3 region has the DNA TGCAGCGTTGAAGCCGGGTACGAGCAGTACTTC.

This clone was recorded once. V is TRBV9 and J is TRBJ2-1; maybe TRBD1 (6 bases). CDR1 SGDLS and CDR2 YYNGEE come from the germline V gene. The CDR3 covers 15 residues. V lost 3 bases to trimming and J lost 4 bases, with 14 bases between them. The CDR3: CASSEVGAEYNEQFF. In nucleotides, the CDR3 is TGTGCCAGCAGCGAAGTGGGGGCAGAGTACAATGAGCAGTTCTTC.

This chain joins TRBV2 and TRBJ1-5, with no clear D. V was cut by 5 bases and J by 5 bases, with 10 bases left in between. Germline V gene data show CDR1 as SNHLY and CDR2 as FYNNEI. The CDR3 is made up of 13 amino acids. The CDR3 sequence is CASSSSLDQPQHF. The CDR3 DNA reads TGTGCCAGCAGTTCGAGTTTAGATCAGCCCCAGCATTTT.

J is TRBJ1-5 and V is TRBV6-2 or TRBV6-3; maybe TRBD1 (5 bases). Germline V gene lookup returns CDR1 MNHEY and CDR2 SVGEGT. V gave up 2 bases and J gave up 0 bases, with 11 bases separating them. This CDR3 contains 16 residues. The CDR3 loop is CASSYTTDDSNQPQHF. The DNA for the CDR3 is TGTGCCAGCAGTTACACGACAGACGATAGCAATCAGCCCCAGCATTTT.

The genes are TRBV5-1 and TRBJ2-2; 7 bases are a match to TRBD1. CDR1 is SGHRS and CDR2 is YFSETQ in the germline V gene. Germline trimming cut 4 bases from V and 0 bases from J; bases unmatched to any gene: 6. CDR3 length: 16 residues. The CDR3 DNA is TGCGCCAGCAGCACTCCGGGACAGACGAACACCGGGGAGCTGTTTTTT. This translates into CASSTPGQTNTGELFF.

This chain uses TRBV30 with TRBJ1-6; D ambiguous. The CDR3 runs 16 residues. The germline V gene has CDR1 GTSNPN and CDR2 SVGIG (reference sequence). V lost 4 bases to trimming and J lost 0 bases, with 13 bases between them. The CDR3 bases are TGTGCCTGGAATGATAAGAGTAGCTCCTATAATTCACCCCTCCACTTT. Encoded protein: CAWNDKSSSYNSPLHF.

The J gene is TRBJ1-6, the V gene TRBV3-1 (or the pseudogene TRBV3-2); D may be TRBD1 (5 bases). V lost 4 bases and J 10 bases, leaving 14 bases between the germline ends. Germline V CDR1 and CDR2: LGHDT, YNNKEL (reference sequence). The CDR3 totals 14 residues. This CDR3 is CASSLRQSRSPLHF. The CDR3 coding sequence is TGTGCCAGCAGCCTACGACAGTCTCGGTCACCCCTCCACTTT.

The chain carries TRBV5-1 and TRBJ2-7; 9 bases are a match to TRBD1. This CDR3 has 12 residues. Germline V gene sequence: CDR1 SGHRS, CDR2 YFSETQ. V trimming: 4 bases; J trimming: 12 bases; junction bases outside the gene matches: 8. The chain's CDR3 is CASSTGQGPLYF. In nucleotides, the CDR3 is TGCGCCAGCAGCACAGGACAGGGGCCCTTGTACTTC.

The V and J genes are TRBV10-1 and TRBJ2-7, with D maybe TRBD1 (7 bases). The germline CDR1 and CDR2 sequences are WNHNN and SYGVQD (reference sequence). V dropped 6 bases and J dropped 3 bases, with 15 bases sitting between them. The length of the CDR3 is 14 residues. The CDR3 protein is CASSRDRLVYEQYF. Here the CDR3 DNA reads TGCGCCAGCAGCCGGGACAGACTAGTCTACGAGCAGTACTTC.

The chain has TRBV7-9 and TRBJ1-3, with a possible D match to TRBD1 (5 bases). This CDR3 has 15 amino acids. The germline V and J ends were trimmed by 5 bases and 0 bases, with 11 bases remaining between them. CDR1 is SEHNR, CDR2 FQNEAQ, per germline (reference sequence). For the CDR3, the DNA is TGTGCCAGCAGCCCCGACAGACCCTCTGGAAACACCATATATTTT. Amino acid sequence: CASSPDRPSGNTIYF.

The chain recombines TRBV15 with TRBJ1-2; no clear D gene. This CDR3 contains 16 residues. Germline V gene data show CDR1 as LNHNV and CDR2 as YYDKDF (reference sequence). The ends were cut back, 0 bases at V and 0 bases at J, with 11 bases in the middle. This CDR3 reads CATSRDLGVTNYGYTF. The DNA for the CDR3 is TGTGCCACCAGCAGAGATCTCGGTGTTACTAACTATGGCTACACCTTC.

The chain employs TRBV7-8 and TRBJ1-2; 8 nucleotides line up with TRBD1. The V gene's germline CDR1 is SGHVS and CDR2 FQNEAQ. The CDR3 is 14 amino acids. V trimming: 5 bases; J trimming: 3 bases; junction bases outside the gene matches: 5. CDR3 sequence: CASSVGQGYYGYTF. The CDR3 bases are TGTGCCAGCAGCGTCGGACAGGGTTACTATGGCTACACCTTC.

The chain recombines TRBV9 with TRBJ1-6; the match to TRBD1 covers 8 bases. This CDR3 is built from 17 residues. CDR1 is SGDLS and CDR2 is YYNGEE in the germline V gene. V shed 2 bases, J shed 9 bases, and the junction held 13 bases outside the gene matches. The DNA of the CDR3 is TGTGCCAGCAGCGTTACTTCCCTCCCTGGGACAGGTTCACCCCTCCACTTT. It is translated as CASSVTSLPGTGSPLHF.

The J gene is TRBJ1-3, the V gene TRBV5-4, with a possible D match to TRBD1 (5 bases). Trimming removed 4 bases from V and 2 bases from J, with 13 bases in between. The CDR3 totals 15 residues. From germline, CDR1 is SGHNT and CDR2 YYREEE (reference sequence). The DNA of the CDR3 is TGTGCCAGCAGCCCCGGGGGGTCTCCTGGAAACACCATATATTTT. Its protein is CASSPGGSPGNTIYF.

This chain links TRBV13 with TRBJ1-5, with D maybe TRBD1 (5 bases). The CDR3 consists of 16 residues. V was shortened by 0 bases and J by 1 base, with 10 bases between the two germline ends. Germline V CDR1 and CDR2: PRHDT, FYEKMQ (reference sequence). This CDR3 reads CASSLGGRGSNQPQHF. The CDR3 nucleotides are TGTGCCAGCAGCTTAGGCGGGAGGGGCAGCAATCAGCCCCAGCATTTT.

This clone has only a few counts. This sequence joins TRBV4-2 and TRBJ1-5, with a possible D match to TRBD1 (6 bases). The CDR3 totals 13 residues. The germline V gene has CDR1 LGHNA and CDR2 YNFKEQ. V lost 1 base to trimming and J lost 9 bases, with 10 bases between them. Here the CDR3 reads CASSQGTDGPQHF. As DNA, the CDR3 is TGTGCCAGCAGCCAAGGGACAGACGGGCCCCAGCATTTT.

The rearrangement uses TRBV5-1 and TRBJ2-2; tentatively, D is TRBD2 (7 bases). Trimming shortened V by 3 bases and J by 2 bases, and 14 bases separated the two germline ends. Germline V CDR1 and CDR2: SGHRS, YFSETQ. The CDR3 is 16 residues long. The CDR3 sequence: CASSSGGPVNTGELFF. Here the CDR3 DNA reads TGCGCCAGCAGCTCCGGGGGGCCTGTAAACACCGGGGAGCTGTTTTTT. The full variable domain, completed using reference TRBV5-1 and TRBJ2-2, is KAGVTQTPRYLIKTRGQQVTLSCSPISGHRSVSWYQQTPGQGLQFLFEYFSETQRNKGNFPGRFSGRQFSNSRSEMNVSTLELGDSALYLCASSSGGPVNTGELFFGEGSRLTVL.

The V call is TRBV29-1, the J call TRBJ2-7; 7 bases align to TRBD1. Germline values: CDR1 SQVTM, CDR2 ANQGSEA. CDR3 length equals 14 residues. V lost 6 bases and J lost 7; bases outside the gene matches: 15. CDR3 sequence reads: CSVGTGTASGEQYF. As DNA, the CDR3 is TGCAGCGTCGGTACCGGGACAGCCTCGGGGGAGCAGTACTTC.

The chain links TRBV7-8 to TRBJ2-7; D may be TRBD2 (7 bases). Germline-derived CDR1 and CDR2 are SGHVS and FQNEAQ. Between the trimmed V and J ends, which lost 5 bases and 5 bases, there was a span of 25 bases. This CDR3 region has 17 residues. The CDR3 sequence is CASSPSLGGGILDEQYF. The CDR3 coding sequence is TGTGCCAGCAGCCCCTCCCTGGGAGGGGGTATTCTAGACGAGCAGTACTTC.

V gene TRBV3-1 (or the pseudogene TRBV3-2) combines with J gene TRBJ1-5; D is unclear. The CDR3 consists of 13 residues. V lost 0 bases to trimming and J lost 4 bases, with 4 bases between them. CDR1 and CDR2 from the germline V gene are LGHDT and YNNKEL (reference sequence). The CDR3 bases are TGTGCCAGCAGCCAAGAGGCAAATCAGCCCCAGCATTTT. Residues: CASSQEANQPQHF.

The chain uses TRBV7-2 and TRBJ2-7, with 9 bases fitting TRBD1. The V segment lost 5 bases and the J segment 3 bases; nucleotides outside the gene matches: 8. The CDR3 extends over 15 amino acids. Germline lookup yields CDR1 SGHTA and CDR2 FQGNSA. Written as DNA, the CDR3 is TGTGCCAGCAGCGTATTTTTGGGACAGGGCTACGAGCAGTACTTC. It specifies CASSVFLGQGYEQYF.

The V gene is TRBV18, the J gene TRBJ1-6, with D hard to call. Germline V gene lookup returns CDR1 KGHSH and CDR2 LQKENI. The V gene lost 5 bases and the J gene lost 7 bases, with 9 bases spanning the gap. The CDR3 length is 13 residues. CDR3 in amino acids: CASSANRNSPLHF. DNA for the CDR3: TGTGCCAGCTCAGCGAACAGAAATTCACCCCTCCACTTT.

The V call is TRBV4-3, the J call TRBJ2-1; D is undetermined. CDR1 is LGHNA and CDR2 is YSLEER in the germline V gene. The CDR3 covers 15 residues. Trimming stripped 0 bases from V and 9 bases from J, with 15 bases between. DNA of the CDR3: TGCGCCAGCAGCCAAGAGGTGCAGTCGGGTAGTGAGCAGTTCTTC. Protein sequence: CASSQEVQSGSEQFF.

This chain connects TRBV6-5 to TRBJ2-1, with D possibly matching TRBD2 (5 bases). This CDR3 comprises 13 residues. With 5 bases removed from V and 15 bases from J, the gap between germline ends came to 20 bases. Germline assignment: CDR1 MNHEY and CDR2 SVGAGI. DNA for the CDR3: TGTGCCAGCAGTCGGGGTCCTTCCTTAGGCCGGTTCTTC. Amino acid sequence: CASSRGPSLGRFF.

The J gene is TRBJ2-1, the V gene TRBV19, with TRBD2 as a possible D gene (6 bases). V dropped 4 bases and J dropped 3 bases, with 13 bases sitting between them. Per germline, CDR1 LNHDA and CDR2 SQIVND (reference sequence). The CDR3 loop spans 15 amino acids. The CDR3 DNA is TGTGCCAGTAGTAGAGGGGCGGGGATCTACAATGAGCAGTTCTTC. Translating it yields CASSRGAGIYNEQFF.

The chain recombines TRBV18 with TRBJ1-2, with D perhaps TRBD1 (6 bases). Germline V gives CDR1 KGHSH, CDR2 LQKENI. The V gene lost 1 base and the J gene lost 1 base, with 16 bases spanning the gap. The CDR3 totals 17 residues. The CDR3 DNA follows: TGTGCCAGCTCACCACTCCGGGACACACCGTTTAACTATGGCTACACCTTC. Its protein is CASSPLRDTPFNYGYTF.

This chain links TRBV10-3 with TRBJ1-1, with D unresolved. With 0 bases removed from V and 0 bases from J, the gap between germline ends came to 8 bases. CDR1 is ENHRY and CDR2 is SYGVKD in the germline V gene. CDR3 length: 15 residues. CDR3 in DNA: TGTGCCATCAGTGAGTCGGCAGGTATGAACACTGAAGCTTTCTTT. It yields the protein CAISESAGMNTEAFF.

This chain uses TRBV11-1 with TRBJ2-7; a possible D gene is TRBD1 (6 bases). The ends were cut back, 6 bases at V and 4 bases at J, with 13 bases in the middle. Germline V gene data show CDR1 as SGHAT and CDR2 as FQDESV (reference sequence). The CDR3 is 13 amino acids. Written as DNA, the CDR3 is TGTGCCAGCAGTATCCGGGACATGTACGAGCAGTACTTC. This sequence encodes CASSIRDMYEQYF.

The sample holds one count of this clone. V is TRBV4-3 and J is TRBJ2-7; TRBD1 is a possible D gene (6 bases). The V gene lost 0 bases and the J gene lost 0 bases, with 15 bases spanning the gap. The germline gives CDR1 LGHNA, CDR2 YSLEER. The CDR3 totals 17 residues. The CDR3 loop reads CASSQDTQGHSSYEQYF. CDR3 in DNA: TGCGCCAGCAGCCAAGATACCCAGGGGCACAGCTCCTACGAGCAGTACTTC.